This record looks at one T cell receptor (beta chain) sequence and its context. Its antigen is not known. Terminally differentiated effector memory CD45RA+ cells were excluded from the naive CD8 cells, which were CD45RO-negative and positively selected for CCR7. All the donors were Caucasian adults who lived in Nashville, Tennessee. This sample is part of a study of shared clonotypes between healthy human individuals. Whole-study results and caveats: Larger estimated richness was generally recorded for naive subsets relative to memory subsets.

This table comes from immunoSEQ multiplex PCR, and its TCRdb copy is limited to in-frame clones, with some not included. The data contain about 870,000 clones, almost 95% of them singletons. This receptor was taken from a man aged 25-40 years in good health. Sample: naive CD8+ T cells sorted from blood.

The CDR3 protein is CASSLAGSGGSGANVLTF. Written as DNA, the CDR3 is TGCGCCAGCAGCCTAGCGGGCTCCGGGGGTTCAGGGGCCAACGTCCTGACTTTC. V and J are TRBV4-1 and TRBJ2-6; 7 nucleotides align to TRBD2. Germline loops: CDR1 MGHRA, CDR2 YSYEKL. The V segment lost 4 bases and the J segment 4 bases; nucleotides outside the gene matches: 13. The CDR3 has 18 amino acids.